These T cell receptor beta chains were read from a single sample in a study of cytomegalovirus exposure and HLA in healthy donors. The protocol was immunoSEQ multiplex PCR, while the TCRdb copy is restricted to in-frame clones and leaves out a portion. Among roughly 120,000 clones listed, 15% were seen once. The sample was PBMCs. The receptors were gathered from a woman under 30 in good health and CMV-seronegative. The CDR3 runs from the conserved cysteine through the conserved F or W. The D gene is left open where the match is weak. A row's size may be missing; if present it is once, few, many or a size class.

NA	TRBV2	TRBD2	TRBJ2-5	CASSSPSGEETQYF	TGTGCCAGCAGTTCCCCTAGCGGAGAGGAGACCCAGTACTTC
many	TRBV15	NA	TRBJ1-4	CATRKGRANEKLFF	TGTGCCACCAGAAAGGGCAGGGCGAATGAAAAACTGTTTTTT
NA	TRBV30	TRBD1	TRBJ2-5	CAWSGEAGGVGETQYF	TGTGCCTGGAGTGGAGAGGCAGGGGGCGTCGGAGAGACCCAGTACTTC
few	TRBV9	NA	TRBJ2-2	CASSVGIGGINTGELFF	TGTGCCAGCAGCGTAGGGATTGGAGGGATAAACACCGGGGAGCTGTTTTTT
NA	TRBV4-1	TRBD2	TRBJ2-1	CASSQGPRGIAGARLNEQFF	TGCGCCAGCAGCCAAGGTCCCCGTGGCATAGCGGGGGCGAGGTTAAATGAGCAGTTCTTC
NA	TRBV7-9	NA	TRBJ1-1	CASSLVKGLDTEAFF	TGTGCCAGCAGCTTAGTCAAGGGGTTGGACACTGAAGCTTTCTTT
NA	TRBV18	NA	TRBJ1-5	CASSRPGGNQPQHF	TGTGCCAGCTCACGGCCGGGGGGCAATCAGCCCCAGCATTTT
NA	TRBV30	TRBD1	TRBJ1-6	CAWRFITGDHYNSPLHF	TGTGCCTGGAGGTTCATTACAGGGGATCACTATAATTCACCCCTCCACTTT
NA	TRBV6-1	TRBD2	TRBJ2-3	CASSEGLAVDTQYF	TGTGCCAGCAGTGAAGGGCTAGCGGTTGATACGCAGTATTTT
few	TRBV28	TRBD1	TRBJ2-5	CASSTMTGDQETQYF	TGTGCCAGCAGTACAATGACAGGGGATCAAGAGACCCAGTACTTC
few	TRBV29-1	NA	TRBJ2-1	CSVAERDWEQFF	TGCAGCGTTGCTGAACGGGATTGGGAGCAGTTCTTC
few	TRBV7-9	NA	TRBJ2-7	CASSFSRDYEQYF	TGTGCCAGCAGCTTCTCACGGGACTACGAGCAGTACTTC
NA	TRBV30	NA	TRBJ1-2	CAWSVHRAGGYTF	TGTGCCTGGAGTGTACACAGGGCTGGCGGCTACACCTTC
few	TRBV5-4	NA	TRBJ2-3	CASSFFSLTDTQYF	TGTGCCAGCAGCTTCTTTAGTCTAACAGATACGCAGTATTTT
NA	TRBV29-1	NA	TRBJ1-2	CSVEKGRGYTF	TGCAGCGTTGAGAAGGGGAGGGGCTACACCTTC
NA	TRBV9	TRBD1	TRBJ1-5	CASSVEAGTGQPQHF	TGTGCCAGCAGCGTAGAGGCAGGGACAGGTCAGCCCCAGCATTTT
few	TRBV6-4	NA	TRBJ2-3	CASSDSNTDTQYF	TGTGCCAGCAGTGACTCCAACACAGATACGCAGTATTTT